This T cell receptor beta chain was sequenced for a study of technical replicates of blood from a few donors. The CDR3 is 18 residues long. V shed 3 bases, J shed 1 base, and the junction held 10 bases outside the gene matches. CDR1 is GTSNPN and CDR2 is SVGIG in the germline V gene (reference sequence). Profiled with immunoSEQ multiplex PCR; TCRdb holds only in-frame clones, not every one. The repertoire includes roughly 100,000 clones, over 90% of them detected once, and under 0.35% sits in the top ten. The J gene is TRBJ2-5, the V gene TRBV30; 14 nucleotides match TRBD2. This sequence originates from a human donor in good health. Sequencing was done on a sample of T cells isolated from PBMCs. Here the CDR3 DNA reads TGTGCCTGGAGAAAATGGACTAGCGGGAGGCCTAGCCAAGAGACCCAGTACTTC. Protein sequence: CAWRKWTSGRPSQETQYF.